This TCR beta chain was sequenced during a study of T cells after yellow fever vaccination. General study results and limits: Re-detected after boosting: most primary clones, 96% of CD4 and roughly 88% of CD8.

This CDR3 comprises 14 residues. The V end lost 1 base, the J end lost 2 bases, and 9 bases lay between the germline ends. Looked up from germline, CDR1 is SGHRS and CDR2 is YFSETQ. As for this clonotype: Its matching antigen is unknown.

MiXCR, applied by TCRdb to the 5' RACE reads, yields one record per CDR3 protein. The table shows more than 350,000 distinct CDR3 sequences, with 11% occurring only once. The material was PBMCs, obtained on the day of the first yellow fever vaccination. V and J are TRBV5-1 and TRBJ1-2; possible D gene TRBD1, 5 bases. The source is a man between 18 and 29 years old who received the YFV17D yellow fever vaccine. CDR3 residues: CASSLQGENYGYTF. DNA for the CDR3: TGCGCCAGCAGCTTGCAGGGAGAGAACTATGGCTACACCTTC.